This TCR beta chain comes out of a study of blood T cell repertoires in COVID-19. The data were produced by immunoSEQ multiplex PCR, yet TCRdb's version contains in-frame clones alone and is incomplete. The table includes fewer than 100,000 clones, 75% to 95% detected once. This clone has a single count. The germline V gene has CDR1 LGHNA and CDR2 YNFKEQ. CDR3 length: 14 amino acids. V shed 5 bases and J shed 7 bases, with 17 bases lying between them. This receptor was taken from a woman over 75 with acute or convalescent COVID-19. This chain joins TRBV4-2 and TRBJ1-2; possibly TRBD1 for D (5 bases). Sequencing input: peripheral blood. The CDR3 sequence is CASSYPGLSGGYTF. The CDR3 nucleotides read TGTGCCAGCAGCTACCCAGGGCTGTCTGGTGGCTACACCTTC.